The T cell receptor beta chain described here comes from a study of blood T cell repertoires in COVID-19. This CDR3 is 13 amino acids long. Germline CDR1 is MDHEN and CDR2 is SYDVKM. V shed 6 bases, J shed 7 bases, and the junction held 7 bases outside the gene matches. The protocol was immunoSEQ multiplex PCR, while the TCRdb copy is restricted to in-frame clones and leaves out a portion. Here the sample spans over 350,000 clones, 70% to 90% being singletons. The rearrangement uses TRBV28 and TRBJ1-1; TRBD1 matches at 8 bases. The receptor comes from a woman aged 30 to 39 with acute COVID-19. Sequenced: PBMCs or T cells enriched from blood (not recorded which). CDR3: CASSHGQGSEAFF. The DNA of the CDR3 is TGTGCCAGCAGCCATGGACAGGGCAGTGAAGCTTTCTTT.